The T cell receptor beta chain described here comes from a study of regulatory T cells in long-lasting Graves disease. Study-level points and caveats: Persistent disease samples used TRBV28, TRBJ1-2 and TRBJ2-5 preferentially. Analysis covered peripheral blood alone, not thyroid tissue.

As for this clonotype: What it binds is not known.

Arm-PCR of CDR3 regions with iRepertoire HTBI primers generated TCR beta libraries. TCRdb passed the multiplex PCR reads through MiXCR, listing each CDR3 protein once. Here the sample spans some 470,000 distinct CDR3 sequences, under 25% being singletons. Germline V lookup: CDR1 MGHRA, CDR2 YSYEKL. V lost 0 bases and J 8 bases, leaving 13 bases between the germline ends. There are 15 residues in the CDR3. The time point was: persistent/refractory GD, antithyroid drugs over 5 years with positive TRAb. PBMCs were the source of the RNA used for TCR sequencing. The sequence came from a female donor with Graves disease. V usage is TRBV4-1 and J usage is TRBJ1-4, with D perhaps TRBD1 (5 bases). This specimen was peripheral blood mononuclear cells (PBMCs), taken when the disease was refractory, from a patient treated with antithyroid drugs. The CDR3 DNA follows: TGCGCCAGCAGCCAAGATAAGGGGCCCGGCGAAAAACTGTTTTTT. The encoded protein is CASSQDKGPGEKLFF.